The following is a T cell receptor beta chain sequence with its context. This clonotype was seen at least ten times. The antigen it recognizes is unknown. Nothing much larger sits one base from this clone, and base qualities are not available. This sample's time point label indicates: pre-pandemic baseline sample and day 111 after first positive SARS-CoV-2 test. The data belong to a study of kidney transplant recipient with SARS-CoV-2 infection (dated by TCRdb to the early 2020s). Instrument on record: Illumina MiSeq. The peripheral T cell repertoire was profiled for human TCRbeta genes. The source study handled its data this way. To account for variability over time, differences in clonotype abundance were tested using beta-binomial modelling. Clonotypes that had expanded were screened against the ImmuneCODE reference database of SARS-CoV-2-associated TCRs and mapped onto regions of the viral genome. Additional repertoire analyses were carried out for TRBV gene usage, CDR3 length, CDR3 amino acid overlap between time points, clonotype abundance distributions and Jaccard similarity. The public reads were reanalyzed by TCRdb: fastp trimming at Q25, MiXCR alignment, in-frame beta chains only. CDR3 protein duplicates are merged, each entry listing the most common genes and DNA. These V and J calls rely on TCRdb rather than the paper's analysis. This sample comprises some 220,000 distinct CDR3 sequences, around 26% of them detected only once. The ten largest clones capture roughly 7.3% of the sample.

CDR1 and CDR2 (LGHDT, YNNKEL) derive from the germline V gene (reference sequence). The CDR3 goes from the cysteine to the phenylalanine over 17 residues. CDR3 DNA is the only sequence kept; it has 51 bases, read in frame from the first base. V is shortened by 5 bases, J by 4 bases, and the region joining them spans 23 bases. The receptor was derived from a young adult male patient who had COVID-19 and was a kidney transplant recipient. Following transplantation, part of the T cell population may be supplied by the graft donor rather than the patient. The rearranged chain carries TRBV3-1 and TRBJ1-1; no confident D gene assignment can be made. This sample comprised a blood sample, obtained at baseline and between days 110 and 120 from a kidney transplant recipient. The CDR3 is CASSALDPISIRTEAFF. Read as DNA, the sequence is TGTGCCAGCAGCGCATTGGATCCCATTTCAATTCGCACTGAAGCTTTCTTT.